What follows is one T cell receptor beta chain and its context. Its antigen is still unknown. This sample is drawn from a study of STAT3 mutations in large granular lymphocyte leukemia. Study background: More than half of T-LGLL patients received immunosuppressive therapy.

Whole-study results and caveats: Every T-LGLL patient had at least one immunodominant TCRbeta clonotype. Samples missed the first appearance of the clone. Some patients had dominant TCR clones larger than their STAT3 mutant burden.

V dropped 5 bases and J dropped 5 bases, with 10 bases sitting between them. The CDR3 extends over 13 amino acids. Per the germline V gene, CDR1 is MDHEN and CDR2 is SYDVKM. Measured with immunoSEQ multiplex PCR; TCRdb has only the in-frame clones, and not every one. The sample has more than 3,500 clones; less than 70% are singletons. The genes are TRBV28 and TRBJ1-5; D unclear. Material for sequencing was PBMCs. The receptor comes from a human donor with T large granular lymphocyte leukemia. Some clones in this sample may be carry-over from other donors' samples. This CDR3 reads CASSPSLDQPQHF. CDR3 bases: TGTGCCAGCAGTCCCAGTCTAGATCAGCCCCAGCATTTT.